Detailed here is one TCR beta chain. Its antigen is unknown. The data stem from a study of yellow fever vaccine responses in identical twins. The CDR3 has 13 amino acids. V dropped 6 bases and J dropped 3 bases, with 10 bases sitting between them. Germline assignment: CDR1 WNHNN and CDR2 SYGVQD (reference sequence). TCRdb itself ran the RT-PCR reads through MiXCR, one entry per CDR3 protein. The data hold more than 30,000 distinct CDR3 sequences, with 45% to 65% observed a single time. Overall study results and limits: Twins reportedly appeared to share part of their vaccine T cell response while keeping part individual.

Source: T cells from blood (PBMCs), unsorted or a sorted subset (not recorded which), taken before or after yellow fever vaccination (not recorded which). This receptor was taken from a woman between 18 and 29 years old who received the yellow fever vaccine. V usage is TRBV10-1 and J usage is TRBJ2-3, with D possibly matching TRBD2 (6 bases). CDR3 residues: CASRAGTTDTQYF. CDR3 sequence (DNA): TGCGCCAGCAGGGCCGGGACTACAGATACGCAGTATTTT.